A selection of T cell receptor beta chains follows, all from one sample in a study of blood T cell repertoires in COVID-19. Profiled with immunoSEQ multiplex PCR; TCRdb holds only in-frame clones, not every one. The repertoire consists of approximately 270,000 clones, with 91% occurring once and the leading ten covering 1.2%. The sample consisted of PBMCs or T cells enriched from blood (not recorded which). The receptors stem from a human donor in a cohort exposed to, infected with or recovered from COVID-19 (not recorded which). The donor label of this sample is uncertain. Both conserved end residues are part of each CDR3. The D gene is left open where the match is weak. Size tells how often a clone was seen (once, few, many) or the class of an expanded clone, and some rows leave it out.

V: TRBV28
size: .
J: TRBJ1-3
D: TRBD1
CDR3: CASSLILGGAGNTIYF
DNA: TGTGCCAGCAGCCTGATATTAGGGGGCGCCGGAAACACCATATATTTT

V: TRBV9
size: .
J: TRBJ2-5
D: .
CDR3: CASSVASRPTRYTAQYF
DNA: TGTGCCAGCAGCGTAGCATCAAGACCGACGCGGTATACGGCCCAGTACTTC

V: TRBV7-2
size: .
J: TRBJ1-2
D: .
CDR3: CASSLGASFPYGYTF
DNA: TGTGCCAGCAGCTTAGGGGCCTCGTTCCCATATGGCTACACCTTC

V: TRBV6-5
size: .
J: TRBJ2-4
D: TRBD2
CDR3: CASSLGTSGGIQYF
DNA: TGTGCCAGCAGTCTGGGGACTAGCGGGGGCATTCAGTACTTC

V: TRBV4-1
size: .
J: TRBJ2-7
D: TRBD2
CDR3: CASSPRTSSPYEQYF
DNA: TGCGCCAGCAGCCCCCGGACTAGCAGCCCCTACGAGCAGTACTTC

V: TRBV7-2
size: .
J: TRBJ2-7
D: .
CDR3: CASSLQGSSYEQYF
DNA: TGTGCCAGCAGCTTACAGGGCAGCTCCTACGAGCAGTACTTC

V: TRBV6-4
size: few
J: TRBJ2-1
D: TRBD2
CDR3: CASSESGGHYNEQFF
DNA: TGTGCCAGCAGTGAAAGCGGGGGGCATTACAATGAGCAGTTCTTC

V: TRBV4-1
size: few
J: TRBJ2-3
D: TRBD2
CDR3: CASSQDRRGGADTQYF
DNA: TGCGCCAGCAGCCAAGATCGGCGGGGGGGAGCAGATACGCAGTATTTT

V: TRBV27
size: .
J: TRBJ1-1
D: .
CDR3: CASSFPGNTEAFF
DNA: TGTGCCAGCAGTTTCCCAGGGAACACTGAAGCTTTCTTT

V: TRBV18
size: .
J: TRBJ1-6
D: TRBD1
CDR3: CASSQSGGTGLNSPLHF
DNA: TGTGCCAGCTCACAATCCGGGGGGACAGGCCTAAATTCACCCCTCCACTTT

V: TRBV30
size: .
J: TRBJ1-3
D: .
CDR3: CAWSVGPRSGNTIYF
DNA: TGTGCCTGGAGTGTTGGTCCGAGGTCTGGAAACACCATATATTTT

V: TRBV4-2
size: few
J: TRBJ1-1
D: .
CDR3: CASSQVNTEGTEAFF
DNA: TGTGCCAGCAGCCAAGTAAACACGGAGGGCACTGAAGCTTTCTTT

V: TRBV5-4
size: .
J: TRBJ1-1
D: TRBD1
CDR3: CASSKIGQGVTEAFF
DNA: TGTGCCAGCAGCAAAATAGGACAGGGTGTAACTGAAGCTTTCTTT

V: TRBV27
size: .
J: TRBJ1-1
D: .
CDR3: CASSLSGAVNTEAFF
DNA: TGTGCCAGCAGTTTATCTGGGGCGGTGAACACTGAAGCTTTCTTT

V: TRBV29-1
size: .
J: TRBJ2-7
D: .
CDR3: CSVDVGADYEQYF
DNA: TGCAGCGTTGATGTAGGGGCAGACTACGAGCAGTACTTC

V: TRBV5-1
size: .
J: TRBJ1-1
D: .
CDR3: CASSFSDSPDTEAFF
DNA: TGCGCCAGCAGCTTCTCGGACAGCCCAGACACTGAAGCTTTCTTT